A single sample is the source of the 27 T cell receptor beta chains below, sequenced in a study of Ad26.COV2.S vaccination and SARS-CoV-2 variants. The assay was immunoSEQ multiplex PCR, and TCRdb's table has in-frame clones only and misses some. Of more than 300,000 clones listed, around 84% are singletons. This sample's treatment: over 15 received Ad26.COV2.S at low or high dose, single or two shots; 5 received placebo; per-sample allocation not given. Specimen acquisition occurred on day 63 following the initial vaccine or placebo injection. This sample comprised peripheral blood, obtained in a trial of Ad26.COV2.S vaccine versus placebo. The receptors shown here come from a person aged 18-65 years who received the Ad26.COV2.S COVID-19 vaccine or a placebo.

The V gene is TRBV7-2, the J gene TRBJ2-2, with D uncertain. Trimming shortened V by 2 bases and J by 6 bases, and 10 bases separated the two germline ends. Germline V CDR1 and CDR2: SGHTA, FQGNSA. The CDR3 sequence is 14 residues long. The CDR3 spells CASSLLRIPGELFF. CDR3 DNA sequence: TGTGCCAGCAGCTTACTTAGGATACCCGGGGAGCTGTTTTTT.

This rearrangement joins TRBV4-1 to TRBJ1-5; TRBD1 is a possible D gene (5 bases). Germline assignment: CDR1 MGHRA and CDR2 YSYEKL. The CDR3 is 16 amino acids. With 0 bases removed from V and 2 bases from J, the gap between germline ends came to 11 bases. DNA for the CDR3: TGCGCCAGCAGCCAAGAATTGCAGGGACGCAATCAGCCCCAGCATTTT. This codes for CASSQELQGRNQPQHF.

This clone was recorded at least ten times. Here the CDR3 reads CASSPRTGADQPQHF. DNA of the CDR3: TGTGCCAGCTCACCACGCACAGGGGCCGATCAGCCCCAGCATTTT. V and J are TRBV18 and TRBJ1-5; 7 positions match TRBD1. V was clipped by 1 base and J by 5 bases; unmatched bases: 5. CDR3 length equals 15 residues. Germline loops: CDR1 KGHSH, CDR2 LQKENI.

The chain employs TRBV3-1 (or the pseudogene TRBV3-2) and TRBJ1-3; no clear D gene. Per the germline V gene, CDR1 is LGHDT and CDR2 is YNNKEL (reference sequence). The germline V and J ends were trimmed by 10 bases and 3 bases, with 13 bases remaining between them. CDR3 length: 13 residues. CDR3 in amino acids: CATSDRIGNTIYF. CDR3 DNA sequence: TGTGCCACCTCGGACCGGATTGGAAACACCATATATTTT.

The chain recombines TRBV7-8 with TRBJ2-7; D call uncertain. Germline V gives CDR1 SGHVS, CDR2 FQNEAQ. The V gene lost 4 bases and the J gene lost 3 bases, with 13 bases spanning the gap. This CDR3 has 14 amino acids. CDR3 DNA sequence: TGTGCCAGCAGCTATCTGGGCGGAAACTACGAGCAGTACTTC. Its translation is CASSYLGGNYEQYF.

CDR3 nucleotides: TGTGCCAGCAGTCTCGGGAATGAAGCTTTCTTT. Its protein product is CASSLGNEAFF. The chain couples TRBV12-3 or TRBV12-4 to TRBJ1-1; D is uncertain. The ends were cut back, 5 bases at V and 7 bases at J, with 8 bases in the middle. This CDR3 has 11 amino acids.

The chain uses TRBV5-1 and TRBJ1-6; the D gene is possibly TRBD1 (6 bases). Germline V gene lookup returns CDR1 SGHRS and CDR2 YFSETQ. The V end lost 0 bases, the J end lost 4 bases, and 14 bases lay between the germline ends. The CDR3 has 17 residues. CDR3: CASSLEGGKAYNSPLHF. In nucleotides, the CDR3 is TGCGCCAGCAGCTTGGAGGGGGGGAAGGCTTATAATTCACCCCTCCACTTT.

J is TRBJ2-3 and V is TRBV11-3, with TRBD2 matching 8 bases. The CDR3 covers 15 residues. V was pared by 5 bases and J by 6 bases, with 10 bases of the junction left unmatched. Germline V gene lookup returns CDR1 SGHNT and CDR2 YENEEA. The CDR3 DNA is TGTGCCAGCAGCAACAACGGGGGGGCCGGGGATACGCAGTATTTT. Protein product: CASSNNGGAGDTQYF.

The chain has TRBV30 and TRBJ1-1; the match to TRBD1 covers 8 bases. The CDR3 loop spans 17 amino acids. Germline V gene sequence: CDR1 GTSNPN, CDR2 SVGIG (reference sequence). Germline trimming cut 1 base from V and 1 base from J; bases unmatched to any gene: 11. CDR3 in DNA: TGTGCCTGGAGTGCACAAAGGACAGGGACAGGGAACACTGAAGCTTTCTTT. Protein product: CAWSAQRTGTGNTEAFF.

The V gene is TRBV30, the J gene TRBJ1-1, with TRBD1 identical over 8 bases. Germline V gene lookup returns CDR1 GTSNPN and CDR2 SVGIG (reference sequence). This CDR3 has 15 amino acids. The V and J ends lost 2 bases and 2 bases, in that order; junction bases with no gene match: 7. This chain's CDR3 is CAWSHLDRENTEAFF. DNA for the CDR3: TGTGCCTGGAGTCACCTGGACAGGGAAAACACTGAAGCTTTCTTT.

With respect to this clone: Other DNA sequences in the same sample also yield this CDR3. The V gene is TRBV4-1, the J gene TRBJ2-5, with D uncertain. CDR3 length: 14 amino acids. Trimming removed 1 base at V and 1 base at J, with 7 bases between. Germline-derived CDR1 and CDR2 are MGHRA and YSYEKL. The CDR3 DNA sequence: TGCGCCAGCAGCCAAGGTGGGGTCCAAGAGACCCAGTACTTC. Amino acids: CASSQGGVQETQYF.

The chain employs TRBV12-3 or TRBV12-4 and TRBJ1-3; TRBD1 might be the D (5 bases). The CDR3 runs 11 residues. V was clipped by 2 bases and J by 10 bases, with 6 bases between them. The CDR3 nucleotides read TGTGCCAGCAGTTTACGGACAACCATATATTTT. Translated: CASSLRTTIYF.

The chain is built from TRBV7-2 and TRBJ1-1, with 7 bases lining up with TRBD1. This CDR3 has 15 residues. Trimming cost V 5 bases and J 4 bases; bases outside gene matches: 10. Germline CDR1 and CDR2: SGHTA and FQGNSA. The CDR3 bases are TGTGCCAGCAGCCTAAGAGGCGGGACAGCCACTGAAGCTTTCTTT. It codes for CASSLRGGTATEAFF.

This chain connects TRBV14 to TRBJ1-2; D unresolved. Germline CDR1 SGHDN, CDR2 FVKESK. The V and J ends lost 4 bases and 4 bases respectively, with 16 bases between them. This CDR3 has 15 residues. The CDR3 sequence is CASSPPGTTSYGYTF. The CDR3 DNA reads as TGTGCCAGCAGCCCCCCCGGTACAACCTCCTATGGCTACACCTTC.

This chain uses TRBV9 with TRBJ2-1, with D perhaps matching TRBD2 (5 bases). This CDR3 region has 15 residues. V lost 3 bases to trimming and J lost 0 bases, with 10 bases between them. Per the germline V gene, CDR1 is SGDLS and CDR2 is YYNGEE. CDR3 sequence: CASSARDSSYNEQFF. The DNA of the CDR3 is TGTGCCAGCAGCGCCCGGGATAGCTCCTACAATGAGCAGTTCTTC.

On this clone itself: In the same sample, other DNA sequences code for this CDR3. The V and J genes are TRBV19 and TRBJ2-2; D unresolved. Germline lookup yields CDR1 LNHDA and CDR2 SQIVND (reference sequence). Trimming removed 4 bases from V and 1 base from J, with 7 bases in between. This CDR3 comprises 14 residues. The CDR3 region is CASSNGRNTGELFF. The CDR3 DNA reads TGTGCCAGTAGTAATGGACGGAACACCGGGGAGCTGTTTTTT.

V and J are TRBV12-3 or TRBV12-4 and TRBJ2-3, with D perhaps TRBD2 (5 bases). The CDR3 covers 13 residues. The V end was cut by 1 base, the J end by 6 bases, with 8 bases between. CDR3 coding DNA: TGTGCCAGCAGTTTAGAAAGGGAGGATACGCAGTATTTT. It is translated as CASSLEREDTQYF.

The V call is TRBV7-9, the J call TRBJ2-5; D unresolved. Germline values: CDR1 SEHNR, CDR2 FQNEAQ (reference sequence). V dropped 5 bases and J dropped 7 bases, with 14 bases sitting between them. The CDR3 has 13 residues. The CDR3 DNA sequence: TGTGCCAGCAGCCCGGGCCTATTAGGGACCCAGTACTTC. Translating it yields CASSPGLLGTQYF. Together with reference TRBV7-9 and TRBJ2-5, the CDR3 gives the full variable domain: DTGVSQNPRHKITKRGQNVTFRCDPISEHNRLYWYRQTLGQGPEFLTYFQNEAQLEKSRLLSDRFSAERPKGSFSTLEIQRTEQGDSAMYLCASSPGLLGTQYFGPGTRLLVL.

This clone appeared a few times. This rearrangement joins TRBV7-2 to TRBJ2-1, with 7 bases lining up with TRBD2. There are 14 residues in the CDR3. The V segment lost 5 bases and the J segment 2 bases; nucleotides outside the gene matches: 3. Germline V CDR1 and CDR2: SGHTA, FQGNSA. The CDR3: CASSQGLTYNEQFF. DNA of the CDR3: TGTGCCAGCAGCCAGGGACTAACCTACAATGAGCAGTTCTTC. Looking up the rest from reference TRBV7-2 and TRBJ2-1 gives the full variable domain: GAGVSQSPSNKVTEKGKDVELRCDPISGHTALYWYRQSLGQGLEFLIYFQGNSAPDKSGLPSDRFSAERTGGSVSTLTIQRTQQEDSAVYLCASSQGLTYNEQFFGPGTRLTVL.

The V gene is TRBV19, the J gene TRBJ2-2; D gene uncertain. Germline V gene sequence: CDR1 LNHDA, CDR2 SQIVND (reference sequence). The CDR3 totals 17 residues. Trimming took off 1 base at V and 0 bases at J, with 12 bases between the two ends. The CDR3 here is CASSIVDLDTNTGELFF. Written as DNA, the CDR3 is TGTGCCAGTAGTATAGTAGATCTTGACACGAACACCGGGGAGCTGTTTTTT.

The V call is TRBV15, the J call TRBJ2-5, with TRBD1 as a possible D gene (6 bases). V was pared by 4 bases and J by 1 base, with 10 bases between. Germline-derived CDR1 and CDR2 are LNHNV and YYDKDF (reference sequence). The CDR3 spans 14 residues. The CDR3 DNA sequence: TGTGCCACCAGCACCGAGGACAGCCAAGAGACCCAGTACTTC. Protein product: CATSTEDSQETQYF. The complete variable domain, with remaining parts taken from reference TRBV15 and TRBJ2-5, reads DAMVIQNPRYQVTQFGKPVTLSCSQTLNHNVMYWYQQKSSQAPKLLFHYYDKDFNNEADTPDNFQSRRPNTSFCFLDIRSPGLGDTAMYLCATSTEDSQETQYFGPGTRLLVL.

The chain has TRBV19 and TRBJ1-5, with 7 bases identical to TRBD1. Germline CDR1 and CDR2: LNHDA and SQIVND (reference sequence). The trim removed 7 bases at V and 7 bases at J, leaving 10 bases unmatched. The CDR3 contains 14 residues. The CDR3 here is CASKVGAGGQPQHF. Written as DNA, the CDR3 is TGTGCCAGTAAAGTCGGGGCAGGGGGGCAGCCCCAGCATTTT.

The chain combines TRBV4-1 with TRBJ1-3; D may be TRBD1 (6 bases). The V end lost 1 base, the J end lost 4 bases, and 23 bases lay between the germline ends. The CDR3 has 19 amino acids. In germline, CDR1 is MGHRA, CDR2 YSYEKL. In nucleotides, the CDR3 is TGCGCCAGCAGCCAAGTCTTTCTAGACATAGGGGGTTCCGGAAACACCATATATTTT. Its protein is CASSQVFLDIGGSGNTIYF.

The rearrangement joins TRBV24-1 to TRBJ2-7; possibly TRBD1 for D (6 bases). The CDR3 loop spans 14 amino acids. V lost 3 bases and J lost 6, with 14 bases in between. In germline, CDR1 is KGHDR, CDR2 SFDVKD. This CDR3 is CATSDPPQGCEQYF. CDR3 DNA sequence: TGTGCCACCAGTGATCCCCCACAGGGATGCGAGCAGTACTTC.

V is TRBV3-1 (or the pseudogene TRBV3-2) and J is TRBJ1-1; possible D gene TRBD1, 5 bases. This CDR3 region has 13 residues. Germline V gene sequence: CDR1 LGHDT, CDR2 YNNKEL (reference sequence). V lost 4 bases and J lost 6, with 12 bases in between. The CDR3 spells CASSPIGGAEAFF. DNA for the CDR3: TGTGCCAGCAGCCCCATCGGAGGGGCTGAAGCTTTCTTT.

V and J are TRBV4-1 and TRBJ1-3; D uncertain. Per germline, CDR1 MGHRA and CDR2 YSYEKL. The CDR3 spans 16 residues. The V end was cut by 0 bases, the J end by 2 bases, with 11 bases between. This CDR3 reads CASSQDLGQPGNTIYF. The CDR3 DNA reads TGCGCCAGCAGCCAAGATTTGGGTCAACCTGGAAACACCATATATTTT.

V and J are TRBV19 and TRBJ1-4; 10 bases line up with TRBD1. The germline gives CDR1 LNHDA, CDR2 SQIVND (reference sequence). V shed 6 bases, J shed 7 bases, and the junction held 5 bases outside the gene matches. The CDR3 length is 14 residues. CDR3 loop: CASRETGGLEKLFF. The CDR3 bases are TGTGCCAGTAGAGAGACAGGGGGCCTTGAAAAACTGTTTTTT. Looking up the rest from reference TRBV19 and TRBJ1-4 gives the full variable domain: DGGITQSPKYLFRKEGQNVTLSCEQNLNHDAMYWYRQDPGQGLRLIYYSQIVNDFQKGDIAEGYSVSREKKESFPLTVTSAQKNPTAFYLCASRETGGLEKLFFGSGTQLSVL.